The rows below give T cell receptor beta chains drawn from one sample of a study of blood T cell repertoires in COVID-19. The method was immunoSEQ multiplex PCR; TCRdb's version includes in-frame clones alone and lacks a portion of them. The sample includes 140,000 or so clones, nearly 90% seen only once; the top ten take over 1.5%. The specimen was peripheral blood. Every receptor here comes from a man between 65 and 79 years old with acute or convalescent COVID-19. Each CDR3 is given with its conserved first and last residue. The D gene is left open where the match is weak. Size values are once, few and many counts, or a class for expanded clones, and some rows have none.

D gene | clone size | J gene | V gene | CDR3 DNA | CDR3 protein
TRBD1 | NA | TRBJ1-5 | TRBV27 | TGTGCCAGCAGACTAACAGGGGTTGGTCAGCCCCAGCATTTT | CASRLTGVGQPQHF
TRBD1 | NA | TRBJ1-1 | TRBV10-3 | TGTGCCATCAGTGAAGGGTGGGGGACAGGCTCCCTCGCTGAAGCTTTCTTT | CAISEGWGTGSLAEAFF
NA | few | TRBJ2-3 | TRBV5-8 | TGTGCCAGCAGCTTGAGTAACAGGCCCAGCACAGATACGCAGTATTTT | CASSLSNRPSTDTQYF
NA | NA | TRBJ2-7 | TRBV5-1 | TGCGCCAGCAGCTTGGAGGACACTTCCTACGAGCAGTACTTC | CASSLEDTSYEQYF
TRBD2 | NA | TRBJ2-1 | TRBV6-5 | TGTGCCAGCAGTTACTCGGGGCGGGAGGGCTACAATGAGCAGTTCTTC | CASSYSGREGYNEQFF
TRBD1 | NA | TRBJ2-3 | TRBV19 | TGTGCCAGTAGTATCCGACAGGGGGCTCATGTAGGCACAGATACGCAGTATTTT | CASSIRQGAHVGTDTQYF
TRBD1 | NA | TRBJ2-1 | TRBV5-8 | TGTGCCAGCAGCGCCACGACAGGGATTACCTACAATGAGCAGTTCTTC | CASSATTGITYNEQFF
NA | NA | TRBJ2-5 | TRBV11-2 | TGTGCCAGCAGCTACGGAGAGACCCAGTACTTC | CASSYGETQYF
TRBD2 | NA | TRBJ2-1 | TRBV11-2 | TGTGCCAGCAGCTCCCAAGCGGGGAGCCCCAGTGAGCAGTTCTTC | CASSSQAGSPSEQFF
TRBD1 | NA | TRBJ2-2 | TRBV4-1 | TGCGCCAGCAGCCGGTGGACAGGGGAGGAGGGCACCGGGGAGCTGTTTTTT | CASSRWTGEEGTGELFF
TRBD1 | NA | TRBJ1-4 | TRBV19 | TGTGCCAGTAGTATAGATCCGATTACAGGGGCTGATAATGAAAAACTGTTTTTT | CASSIDPITGADNEKLFF
TRBD1 | NA | TRBJ2-7 | TRBV19 | TGTGCCAGTAGCACCGGGACAGGGACCTACGAGCAGTACTTC | CASSTGTGTYEQYF
NA | NA | TRBJ2-5 | TRBV27 | TGTGCCAGCGCTCCGGTTGCGGGGTTGATAGGAGAGACCCAGTACTTC | CASAPVAGLIGETQYF
TRBD1 | NA | TRBJ2-5 | TRBV10-3 | TGTGCCATCAGTGATCCGGGACAGGGTGCAGAGACCCAGTACTTC | CAISDPGQGAETQYF
NA | NA | TRBJ2-5 | TRBV19 | TGTGCCAGTACGGGCAGGGCCCAAGAGACCCAGTACTTC | CASTGRAQETQYF
NA | NA | TRBJ2-7 | TRBV7-9 | TGTGCCAGCAGCTTCCAGGGGATCCCCTACGAGCAGTACTTC | CASSFQGIPYEQYF
TRBD2 | NA | TRBJ2-3 | TRBV10-3 | TGTGCCATCAGTGACGCACTAGCGGAAAGCACAGATACGCAGTATTTT | CAISDALAESTDTQYF
NA | NA | TRBJ1-1 | TRBV19 | TGTGCCAGTAGTGTACAGGGACTGAACACTGAAGCTTTCTTT | CASSVQGLNTEAFF
NA | few | TRBJ1-5 | TRBV10-3 | TGTGCCATCAGCCCGGATAATAAGGGGAGCAATCAGCCCCAGCATTTT | CAISPDNKGSNQPQHF
TRBD1 | NA | TRBJ2-7 | TRBV30 | TGTGCCTGGAGTGTCGGAGGACAGGGGGGCTTCGAGCAGTACTTC | CAWSVGGQGGFEQYF
NA | NA | TRBJ2-2 | TRBV7-3 | TGTGCCAGCAGCTTACAGGGGGGACAGACGAACACCGGGGAGCTGTTTTTT | CASSLQGGQTNTGELFF
TRBD1 | NA | TRBJ2-2 | TRBV11-2 | TGTGCCAGCAGCTCTAACAGGGGGCGCCGGACCGGGGAGCTGTTTTTT | CASSSNRGRRTGELFF
NA | NA | TRBJ1-1 | TRBV6-2/TRBV6-3 | TGTGCCAGCAGTTACTTGGACAGCTATGAAGCTTTCTTT | CASSYLDSYEAFF
NA | NA | TRBJ1-6 | TRBV11-2 | TGTGCCAGCAGCGCGGACAGAACTTCACCCCTCCACTTT | CASSADRTSPLHF
NA | NA | TRBJ1-5 | TRBV2 | TGTGCCAGCAGTCCGTCGACAAGGGGGCAGCCCCAGCATTTT | CASSPSTRGQPQHF
TRBD1 | NA | TRBJ2-7 | TRBV2 | TGTGCCAGCAGTGGGGGACAGGGGATTTTCGACGAGCAGTACTTC | CASSGGQGIFDEQYF
NA | NA | TRBJ2-5 | TRBV24-1 | TGTGCCACCAGTGATTTCCCCAAGACCCAGTACTTC | CATSDFPKTQYF
NA | NA | TRBJ1-1 | TRBV5-1 | TGCGCCAGCAGCTTGGCCTTAAAGAACACTGAAGCTTTCTTT | CASSLALKNTEAFF
NA | NA | TRBJ1-1 | TRBV27 | TGTGCCAGCAGTTCCCCCGGGAACACTGAAGCTTTCTTT | CASSSPGNTEAFF
NA | NA | TRBJ2-3 | TRBV3-1/TRBV3-2 | TGTGCCAGCAGCCTCGGGGGGACATCCGCAGATACGCAGTATTTT | CASSLGGTSADTQYF
NA | NA | TRBJ1-6 | TRBV7-9 | TGTGCCAGCACCTTCGACAGTGTAAATTCACCCCTCCACTTT | CASTFDSVNSPLHF
NA | NA | TRBJ2-3 | TRBV28 | TGTGCCAGCAGCCTATCCGGGGAGACAGATACGCAGTATTTT | CASSLSGETDTQYF
NA | NA | TRBJ2-7 | TRBV6-2/TRBV6-3 | TGTGCCAGCAGTTACTCGAGTGTTTCCTACGAGCAGTACTTC | CASSYSSVSYEQYF
TRBD2 | NA | TRBJ2-3 | TRBV27 | TGTGCCAGCAGTTTATCTAGCGGGGCCGATACGCAGTATTTT | CASSLSSGADTQYF
TRBD1 | NA | TRBJ1-2 | TRBV9 | TGTGCCAGCAGCACGGACAGGACTAACTATGGCTACACCTTC | CASSTDRTNYGYTF